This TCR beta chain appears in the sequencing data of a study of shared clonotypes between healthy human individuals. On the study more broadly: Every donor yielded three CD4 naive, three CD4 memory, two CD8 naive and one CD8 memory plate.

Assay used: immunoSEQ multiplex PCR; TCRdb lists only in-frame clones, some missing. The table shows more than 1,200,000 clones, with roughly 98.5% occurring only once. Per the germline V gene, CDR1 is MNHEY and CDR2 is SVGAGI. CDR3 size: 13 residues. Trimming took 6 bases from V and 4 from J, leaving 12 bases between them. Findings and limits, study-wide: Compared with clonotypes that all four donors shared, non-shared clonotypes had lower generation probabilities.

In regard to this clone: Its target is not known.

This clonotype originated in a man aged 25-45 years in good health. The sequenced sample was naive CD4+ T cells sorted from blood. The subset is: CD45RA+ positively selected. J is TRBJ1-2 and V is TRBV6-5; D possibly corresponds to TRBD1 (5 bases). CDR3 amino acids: CASSAREAYGYTF. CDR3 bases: TGTGCCAGCAGCGCCAGGGAGGCCTATGGCTACACCTTC.